Below, one TCR beta chain is given with its context. This receptor's antigen is unknown. Base qualities are not at hand, and no much larger clone is one base apart. The sample comes from a study of identical twins (dated by TCRdb to about 2016). Regarding the complete study: The study deep-sequenced TCR alpha and beta repertoires from monozygotic twins, unrelated adults of various ages and cord blood to test whether fetal clonotypes persist. To rule out contamination, the twin experiments were replicated at different times with different library preparation protocols.

The junction carries 13 bases between V and J, which are trimmed by 2 bases and 5 bases respectively. CDR1 and CDR2 are drawn from the germline V gene: SGHRS, YFSETQ. The CDR3 runs 15 residues from the cysteine to the phenylalanine. Kept here is only the CDR3 DNA, which spans 45 bases and is read in frame from base 1. The protocol used for the library was 5' RACE. Sequencer: Illumina HiSeq 2000. A universal primer binding site was introduced by template switching, and a unique molecular identifier was present in the final cDNA, enabling accurate counting of TCR cDNA molecules. First-strand cDNA for TCR alpha and beta chains was synthesized from specific primers in the conserved constant-segment region. To control for contamination, every cDNA library carried two barcodes: a SMART-Mk sample barcode plus Illumina barcodes. TruSeq adapter sequences and Illumina sample barcodes were added in two successive PCR steps. The Illumina HiSeq platform was used with custom primers to sequence TCR alpha and beta cDNA libraries. The original pipeline was this. Unique molecular identifiers were extracted from raw reads with MiGEC, and CDR3 positions were determined with MiXCR. Recombination models were inferred per individual with the repgenHMM and IGoR tools using an EM algorithm. Shared clonotypes were analyzed with the tcR package in R, and sharing was normalized by the product of cloneset sizes. Out-of-frame nonproductive sequences were analyzed to study raw recombination free of thymic and clonal selection effects. The public sequencing data were trimmed at Q25 with fastp and processed into clonotypes with MiXCR by TCRdb, which kept only in-frame beta chains. Here each entry gathers all rows of one CDR3 protein and keeps the most common genes and DNA. Clone size and V and J calls follow TCRdb, not the original study. This sample holds about 240,000 distinct CDR3 sequences; about 11% were observed only once. In total, the top ten clones hold 9% to 10% of the sample.

The investigation overall reported the following: Invariant T cells such as MAIT and iNKT could partly confound zero-insertion analyses, although diverse VJ usage argued against such confounding for most clonotypes. A weaker excess of twin sharing was found in beta out-of-frame sequences because the signal-to-noise ratio was lowered by fewer shared sequences. Compared with coincidental sharing between unrelated individuals, an excess of low generation-probability sequences was observed among out-of-frame TCR alpha sequences shared between twins. Fewer insertions were carried by abundant cord blood beta clonotypes; a weaker similar trend was observed in young adult naive repertoires, while no such trend was observed in memory repertoires. Recombination models systematically underestimated out-of-frame TCR alpha sharing in monozygotic twins but agreed with sharing between unrelated individuals. Because the same donors could not be followed over many years, the conclusions relied on cross-sectional statistical analysis.

Only healthy Caucasian donors were included. Miltenyi CD45RO+ enrichment and human naive T-cell isolation kits were used to isolate memory (CD45RO+) and naive T cells from PBMC. The receptor was isolated from a man in his fifties in good health. The chain employs TRBV5-1 and TRBJ2-2, with the D gene uncertain. The sequenced sample was memory T cells sorted from blood. This specimen's cell subset or site label, interpreted: CD45RO+ enriched T cells. The DNA sequence is given as TGCGCCAGCAGCTTCGTCAGCTCGGAGACCGGGGAGCTGTTTTTT. Its protein product is CASSFVSSETGELFF. The reference TRBV5-1 and TRBJ2-2 proteins fill in what lies around the CDR3, so the full variable domain reads KAGVTQTPRYLIKTRGQQVTLSCSPISGHRSVSWYQQTPGQGLQFLFEYFSETQRNKGNFPGRFSGRQFSNSRSEMNVSTLELGDSALYLCASSFVSSETGELFFGEGSRLTVL.